This TCR beta chain was profiled in a study of OX40 agonist ivuxolimab in advanced cancers. Looking at the study overall: The costimulatory receptor OX40 (CD134) was targeted by ivuxolimab, a fully human IgG2 agonistic monoclonal antibody. The paper covers the monotherapy dose-escalation part of the phase I ivuxolimab trial, which included N ≈ 50 patients. In the dose-escalation cohort, 82.7% of patients were male, and the mean age was approximately 60 years, with a range of roughly 20 to 80. Prior anti-PD-1, anti-PD-L1 or anti-CTLA-4 therapy was permitted, and 40% to 50% of dose-escalation patients had received checkpoint inhibitors. Peripheral TCRbeta sequencing was intended to test whether TCR sequence diversity was altered and clonal T-cell expansion was caused by ivuxolimab. Partial responses occurred in three dose-escalation patients: two with cutaneous melanoma and one with hepatocellular carcinoma. Among the approximately 50 dose-escalation patients, around 20 had hepatocellular carcinoma, roughly 15 melanoma, 9 renal cell carcinoma and 9 head and neck cancer. Intravenous ivuxolimab was administered to patients every 2 weeks at six dose levels: 0.01, 0.1, 0.3, 1.5, 3 and 10 mg/kg. The paper as a whole reports these results and caveats: The antigen specificity of the clonally expanded peripheral T cells was not determined. Low levels of normalized T-cell clonal expansion were also shown by some nonresponding patients. In partial responders in the 0.1-3.0 mg/kg groups, normalized peripheral clonal expansion was found to be among the lowest, especially among CD8+ T cells. At doses of 0.1 to 3.0 mg/kg, clonal expansion of both CD4+ and CD8+ T cells in blood was seen between baseline and week 6. After ivuxolimab, expanded clones were on average more numerous among CD8+ T cells than among CD4+ T cells.

Genomic DNA was extracted from sorted cells for sequencing of the TCRbeta CDR3 region. The immunoSEQ Assay was used to sequence the TCRbeta CDR3 regions. What TCRdb holds here is the immuneACCESS table cut down to in-frame rearrangements. Part of the clones is not present; checked against another copy, under half of the missing clones reflect an unresolved V gene, and the others are unexplained. The sample data list 90,000 or so clones, and 75% to 90% of these were observed just once. Of the sample, around 0.3% is held by the ten largest clones. On this clone: The specificity of this receptor is unknown. No much larger clone is present one base from it, and per-base qualities are unavailable.

CDR1 and CDR2 were assigned from the germline V gene as SGHDT and YYEEEE. Reading from cysteine to phenylalanine, the CDR3 counts 16 amino acids. The kept DNA is CDR3 alone, 48 bases in frame from the first base. For this chain, trimming is 0 bases at the V end and 1 base at the J end, and the number of junction bases without a gene match is 4. The trial excluded patients who had a history of autoimmune disease or who were on systemic immunosuppression. Peripheral blood for TCR sequencing was collected from all dose cohorts at baseline, on cycle 4 day 1, and on cycle 7 day 1. The samples were drawn from a first-in-human, open-label, multicenter phase I dose-escalation trial of ivuxolimab. Adults with locally advanced or metastatic melanoma, renal cell carcinoma, hepatocellular carcinoma or head and neck squamous cell carcinoma were enrolled in the trial. Before TCR sequencing, CD4+ and CD8+ T cells were separately sorted from peripheral blood.

The sequence links TRBV5-6 to TRBJ1-5, with 7 junctional bases fitting TRBD1. This receptor was identified in an adult with an advanced solid tumor such as melanoma, head and neck, liver or kidney cancer. This specimen was CD4+ or CD8+ T cells sorted from blood, taken in a trial of the OX40 agonist ivuxolimab. The nucleotide sequence reads TGTGCCAGCAGCTTGGTAGGGGGCACAAGCAATCAGCCCCAGCATTTT. It translates as CASSLVGGTSNQPQHF.